This T cell receptor (beta chain) appears in the sequencing data of a study of T cells in Graves' hyperthyroidism and ophthalmopathy. RNA transcripts gave rise to amplified TCR beta CDR3 regions. The HTBI primer set was used in a first-round RT-PCR of the TCR CDR3. From the multiplex PCR reads, TCRdb called clonotypes with MiXCR, one entry per CDR3 protein. In the table there are roughly 520,000 distinct CDR3 sequences, approximately 25% of which are singletons. The ends were cut back, 0 bases at V and 13 bases at J, with 12 bases in the middle. The CDR3 length is 13 residues. The germline CDR1 and CDR2 sequences are SNHLY and FYNNEI. This clonotype was seen at least ten times.

J is TRBJ2-2 and V is TRBV2, with D unclear. This TCR was recovered from a woman in her 30s with Graves' ophthalmopathy. The sample was blood. The CDR3, as DNA: TGTGCCAGCAGTGAAGCGGGGAAGGGTTGGCTGTTTTTT. Its protein is CASSEAGKGWLFF.